Listed below are T cell receptor beta chains from one sample, sequenced in a study of metastatic and nonmetastatic thyroid tumors. With MiXCR, TCRdb reprocessed the PCR reads. The table has more than 20,000 clones, approximately 13% seen once. Sequencing was carried out using blood. These receptors were obtained from a female donor with papillary thyroid cancer or a benign thyroid nodule (not recorded which). Some clones in this sample may be carry-over from other donors' samples. Both conserved end residues are trimmed from each CDR3.

j_call	v_call	cdr3_aa
TRBJ1-1	TRBV20-1	SASTGMHTEAF
TRBJ2-7	TRBV19	ASSTRGPPPHEQY
TRBJ1-5	TRBV10-1	ASSSNFKQEWHQPQH
TRBJ2-3	TRBV20-1	SARGIQRHTDTQY
TRBJ1-5	TRBV2	ASSQGRGVNQPQH
TRBJ2-7	TRBV9	ASSASPLGEQY
TRBJ2-7	TRBV28	ASSLDSAVARAYEQY
TRBJ1-1	TRBV30	AWSNGVTEAF
TRBJ2-1	TRBV12-3/TRBV12-4	ASRVPGLAGALYNEQF
TRBJ1-6	TRBV11-2	ASSLGTGYNSPLH
TRBJ1-6	TRBV20-1	SARSRQGISPLH
TRBJ1-1	TRBV11-1	ASSVGGGQANSEAF
TRBJ2-2	TRBV6-1	ASRVNLAGGNTGELF
TRBJ1-6	TRBV27	ASREVGLYNSPLH
TRBJ2-7	TRBV25-1	ASSETAGKYEQY
TRBJ1-4	TRBV6-1	ASRGGDRKF
TRBJ2-7	TRBV6-2/TRBV6-3	ASIYIGLAGYEQY
TRBJ2-6	TRBV11-1	ASSPGLLTTWANVLT
TRBJ2-1	TRBV7-7	ASSSGQYNEQF
TRBJ2-1	TRBV9	ASSVAIRDGYNEQF
TRBJ2-3	TRBV2	ASSPWTRREGTQY
TRBJ2-7	TRBV11-2	ASSLVGHWSSYEQY
TRBJ1-1	TRBV11-1	ASSSAEGGFAFQAF
TRBJ2-1	TRBV5-1	ASKTRGSLHEQF
TRBJ2-7	TRBV7-2	ASSRDPGSYEQY
TRBJ2-2	TRBV9	ASSVGRGAGELF
TRBJ1-4	TRBV20-1	SATRGGGDEKLF
TRBJ1-2	TRBV28	ASRLRGLGYYGYT
TRBJ1-1	TRBV28	ASRPNLRQAGRNTEAF
TRBJ2-7	TRBV18	ASSPVREPHEQY
TRBJ2-7	TRBV20-1	SGTKPGPWGEQY
TRBJ2-5	TRBV11-2	ASSAGPPQY
TRBJ1-5	TRBV11-2	ASSSDRDQPQH
TRBJ1-6	TRBV18	ASSNQGLKGDSPLH
TRBJ1-4	TRBV20-1	SAGSPFNEKLF
TRBJ1-5	TRBV6-1	ASSPTGGVRQPQH
TRBJ2-3	TRBV6-1	ASRLAGSPDTQY
TRBJ2-2	TRBV9	ASSPTANTGELF
TRBJ1-3	TRBV10-3	AISAEGFAGNTIY
TRBJ2-1	TRBV11-1	ACSGGTGAYNEQF
TRBJ1-1	TRBV19	ASSIDLLVEAF
TRBJ2-7	TRBV5-1	ASSLASGGDDEQY
TRBJ2-6	TRBV28	ASRAGHLSSGVNVLT
TRBJ2-3	TRBV18	ASQTRVPRDTQY